These 17 T cell receptor beta chains share one sample of origin, sequenced in a study of T cell clonality in common variable immunodeficiency. Using immunoSEQ multiplex PCR, the repertoire was profiled, and TCRdb retains in-frame clones only, with some absent. The repertoire has tens of thousands of clones, none seen only once; the ten largest take about 1.7%. Source material: peripheral blood mononuclear cells. The receptors were sampled from a person aged 18-70 years in good health.

This clone was counted many times. Sequencing ends 3 residues short of the CDR3 end; the germline J gene provides the rest. J is TRBJ2-7 and V is TRBV3-1 (or the pseudogene TRBV3-2); 7 positions agree with TRBD2. V was pared by 1 base and J by 2 bases, with 2 bases of the junction left unmatched. Looked up from germline, CDR1 is LGHDT and CDR2 is YNNKEL (reference sequence). The CDR3 contains 14 residues. CDR3 loop: CASSQGTRTYEQYF. The CDR3 bases that were read are TGTGCCAGCAGCCAAGGGACTAGGACCTACGAG.

This clone was counted ten times or more. The read gets to within 3 residues of the CDR3 end, and the germline J gene fills in the rest. The chain combines TRBV27 with TRBJ1-5; possible D gene TRBD1, 6 bases. Trimming left V 6 bases short and J 0 bases short, with 9 bases between. The V gene's germline CDR1 is MNHEY and CDR2 SMNVEV (reference sequence). The CDR3 consists of 14 residues. Incomplete CDR3 DNA: TGTGCCAGCAGGGACAGTTATAGCAATCAGCCC. Protein sequence: CASRDSYSNQP. The whole CDR3 reads CASRDSYSNQPQHF.

This clone was counted at least ten times. The read ends 3 residues early relative to the CDR3; the germline J gene fills the gap. The chain has TRBV27 and TRBJ2-3; 10 bases match TRBD2. CDR3 length: 15 amino acids. Germline assignment: CDR1 MNHEY and CDR2 SMNVEV (reference sequence). V trimming: 4 bases; J trimming: 1 base; junction bases outside the gene matches: 2. The covered CDR3 bases are TGTGCCAGCAGTTGGAGCGGGGGGGGCACAGATACG. It yields the protein CASSWSGGGTDT. The complete CDR3 reads CASSWSGGGTDTQYF.

This clone appeared many times. Coverage ceases 3 residues before the CDR3 finishes, and the germline J gene fills in the end. This chain connects TRBV20-1 to TRBJ1-2; 7 nucleotides agree with TRBD1. V was pared by 0 bases and J by 3 bases, with 13 bases of the junction left unmatched. From germline, CDR1 is DFQATT and CDR2 SNEGSKA (reference sequence). The CDR3 is 17 residues long. CDR3 loop: CSARDSTGQRQDYGYTF. CDR3 bases read: TGCAGTGCTAGAGATTCGACAGGGCAGAGACAAGACTATGGC.

This clone has ten or more counts. The CDR3 end falls 3 residues outside the read, so it is completed with the germline J gene. The genes are TRBV5-1 and TRBJ1-1; D not resolved. Germline V gives CDR1 SGHRS, CDR2 YFSETQ. The V end was cut by 8 bases, the J end by 1 base, with 12 bases between. There are 13 residues in the CDR3. The CDR3 sequence is CASQLGWNTEAFF. The sequenced CDR3 bases are TGCGCCAGTCAATTGGGCTGGAACACTGAA.

This clone was picked up many times. CDR3 region: CASREPGRGGELFF. The covered CDR3 bases are TGTGCCAGCAGAGAACCAGGGAGGGGCGGGGAG. This chain joins TRBV6-1 and TRBJ2-2; 7 bases map to TRBD2. The read gets to within 3 residues of the CDR3 end, and the germline J gene fills in the rest. Per the germline V gene, CDR1 is MNHNS and CDR2 is SASEGT. The length of the CDR3 is 14 residues. J was trimmed by 7 bases and V by 6 bases; bases with no gene match: 8.

This clone was seen ten or more times. The CDR3 extends 3 residues past the end of the read, so its final part is completed from the germline J gene. This chain links TRBV29-1 with TRBJ1-1, with D maybe TRBD1 (5 bases). In germline, CDR1 is SQVTM, CDR2 ANQGSEA. Trimming pared 4 bases from V and 5 bases from J, leaving 14 bases between. The CDR3 spans 13 residues. CDR3 DNA (partial): TGCAGCGTTGTAAGGGGATTAGAGACTGAA. It is translated as CSVVRGLETE. The full CDR3 sequence reads CSVVRGLETEAFF.

This clone was observed many times. The read terminates 3 residues before the CDR3 end, so the remaining end is supplied by the germline J gene. The genes are TRBV19 and TRBJ2-7; D gene ambiguous. Germline CDR1 reads LNHDA; CDR2 reads SQIVND (reference sequence). The CDR3 totals 13 residues. V gave up 3 bases and J gave up 3 bases, with 9 bases separating them. The CDR3 spells CASSIQDGYEQYF. The CDR3 DNA, read in part, is TGTGCCAGTAGTATCCAGGATGGCTACGAG.

In this sample, this clone turned up many times. The CDR3 is cut off 3 residues early in the read; its end comes from the germline J gene. The chain uses TRBV29-1 and TRBJ2-7, with 9 bases that match TRBD1. Germline CDR1 and CDR2: SQVTM and ANQGSEA. Germline trimming cut 0 bases from V and 3 bases from J; bases unmatched to any gene: 3. The CDR3 has 14 amino acids. The CDR3 protein is CSVEDRDRDYEQYF. The sequenced part of the CDR3 DNA is TGCAGCGTTGAAGATCGGGACAGGGACTACGAG.

This clone was seen ten or more times. The CDR3 extends 3 residues past the end of the read, so its final part is completed from the germline J gene. This chain joins TRBV29-1 and TRBJ2-7, with 7 bases aligning to TRBD2. The V gene end was trimmed by 6 bases and the J gene end by 3 bases; junction bases not matched to a gene: 5. The germline gives CDR1 SQVTM, CDR2 ANQGSEA. The CDR3 has 12 amino acids. CDR3 residues: CSVREGNYEQYF. The sequenced CDR3 bases are TGCAGCGTCAGGGAGGGGAACTACGAG.

Many counts were recorded for this clone. The read stops 3 residues short of the end of the CDR3; the missing end is completed from the germline J gene. The chain links TRBV7-2 to TRBJ1-5, with TRBD1 matching 7 bases. The CDR3 totals 14 residues. Trimming at V came to 5 bases and at J to 3 bases, leaving 4 bases not matched to a gene. The germline V gene encodes CDR1 SGHTA and CDR2 FQGNSA. The CDR3 bases that were read are TGTGCCAGCAGCATGGACAGGTCCAATCAGCCC. Its translation is CASSMDRSNQP. The entire CDR3 is CASSMDRSNQPQHF.

This clone has ten or more counts. Read sequence stops 3 residues before the CDR3 end, and the germline J gene provides the missing end. The gene calls are TRBV10-1 and TRBJ2-7; the match to TRBD2 covers 10 bases. Unmatched junction bases numbered 4, after V lost 5 bases and J lost 6 bases. Germline lookup yields CDR1 WNHNN and CDR2 SYGVQD (reference sequence). The CDR3 is 13 amino acids. The CDR3 is CASSRASGGEQYF. CDR3 DNA, as far as it was read: TGCGCCAGCAGTCGCGCTAGCGGGGGCGAG.

Note on this clone: The observed sequence ends 3 residues before the CDR3 terminus, with the missing tail filled in from the germline J gene. The chain recombines TRBV7-8 with TRBJ2-7; 14 nucleotides align to TRBD2. Germline V gene lookup returns CDR1 SGHVS and CDR2 FQNEAQ. The CDR3 consists of 16 residues. Trimming at V came to 4 bases and at J to 6 bases, leaving 8 bases not matched to a gene. The CDR3 region is CASSSTTSGRGPEQYF. The covered CDR3 bases are TGTGCCAGCAGCTCGACGACTAGCGGGAGGGGGCCCGAG.

This clone appeared many times. From the germline J gene comes the end of the CDR3, since the read stops 3 residues before it. V and J are TRBV30 and TRBJ2-7; a weak D match, TRBD1 (6 bases). Germline-derived CDR1 and CDR2 are GTSNPN and SVGIG (reference sequence). The V and J ends lost 5 bases and 6 bases respectively, with 11 bases between them. CDR3 size: 11 residues. The CDR3 DNA, read in part, is TGTGCCTGGGGGGGCTTCTTCGAG. Protein sequence: CAWGGFFE. The entire CDR3 sequence reads CAWGGFFEQYF.

This clone was counted ten times or more. Coverage ceases 3 residues before the CDR3 finishes, and the germline J gene fills in the end. The genes are TRBV20-1 and TRBJ2-5; 13 bases match TRBD2. In germline, CDR1 is DFQATT, CDR2 SNEGSKA (reference sequence). This CDR3 region has 16 residues. V shed 0 bases, J shed 1 base, and the junction held 2 bases outside the gene matches. CDR3 residues: CSARETSGRPQETQYF. CDR3 DNA, as far as it was read: TGCAGTGCTAGAGAGACTAGCGGGAGGCCCCAAGAGACC.

Many counts were recorded for this clone. From the germline J gene comes the end of the CDR3, since the read stops 3 residues before it. This sequence joins TRBV29-1 and TRBJ1-2; the D is unclear. V was trimmed by 8 bases and J by 7 bases, leaving 23 bases between them. The CDR3 is 14 amino acids. Per germline, CDR1 SQVTM and CDR2 ANQGSEA. CDR3 DNA (partial): TGCAGCCATTTGGCGCAGGTTGTTGAGTGTGGC. Protein sequence: CSHLAQVVECG. The full CDR3 is CSHLAQVVECGYTF. The full variable domain, with the rest looked up from reference TRBV29-1 and TRBJ1-2, is SAVISQKPSRDICQRGTSLTIQCQVDSQVTMMFWYRQQPGQSLTLIATANQGSEATYESGFVIDKFPISRPNLTFSTLTVSNMSPEDSSIYLCSHLAQVVECGYTFGSGTRLTVV.

This clone was picked up many times. The CDR3 goes on 3 residues after the read ends, and that part is filled in from the germline J gene. The chain recombines TRBV28 with TRBJ2-2, with a possible D match to TRBD2 (6 bases). Germline V gene data show CDR1 as MDHEN and CDR2 as SYDVKM. This CDR3 is built from 13 residues. The CDR3 sequence is CASTKRLDPRLFF. The CDR3 DNA, read in part, is TGTGCCAGCACCAAACGACTAGATCCAAGG. Drawing the rest from reference TRBV28 and TRBJ2-2, the complete variable domain is DVKVTQSSRYLVKRTGEKVFLECVQDMDHENMFWYRQDPGLGLRLIYFSYDVKMKEKGDIPEGYSVSREKKERFSLILESASTNQTSMYLCASTKRLDPRLFFGEGSRLTVL.